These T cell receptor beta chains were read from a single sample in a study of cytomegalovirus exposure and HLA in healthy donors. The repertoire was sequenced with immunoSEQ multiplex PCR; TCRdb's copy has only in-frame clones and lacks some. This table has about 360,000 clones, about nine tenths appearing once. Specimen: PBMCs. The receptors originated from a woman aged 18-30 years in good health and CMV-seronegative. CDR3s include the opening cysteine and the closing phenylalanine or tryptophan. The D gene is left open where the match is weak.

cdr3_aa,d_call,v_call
CASSPKTGGTTEAFF,TRBD1,TRBV27
CASGSGTGDTGELFF,TRBD1,TRBV12-5
CASRLTSGRGYNEQFF,TRBD2,TRBV28
CAWRQGAPRTGELFF,TRBD1,TRBV30
CAWSVGTGAYEQYF,TRBD1,TRBV30
CASSGRDRPLDGYTF,NA,TRBV25-1
CASSLGTRNTEAFF,NA,TRBV7-8
CASSLGSTYEQYF,NA,TRBV5-1
CASSYGGVELQETQYF,TRBD2,TRBV6-5
CASSPRTGGANNEQFF,NA,TRBV9
CASSLRRDMGTGELFF,NA,TRBV5-1
CASSTEGLAGYEQYF,TRBD2,TRBV5-1
CASSLTGVGELFF,TRBD1,TRBV7-3
CSAQRYTEAFF,NA,TRBV20-1
CASSPQGRGAFF,TRBD1,TRBV5-4
CATTVNTEAFF,NA,TRBV19
CASSFNGRARQTQYF,TRBD2,TRBV7-8
CASSLSGSSYNEQFF,NA,TRBV4-1
CASSWVSGLAGDEQYF,TRBD2,TRBV27
CASSLSDSFSYNSPLHF,NA,TRBV27
CASSSQGSTGELFF,NA,TRBV27
CAISDFGGAYEQYF,NA,TRBV10-3
CASSPRLAGYYNEQFF,TRBD2,TRBV27
CASSGTSGAYEQYF,TRBD2,TRBV5-1
CASSGGLSGGTTDTQYF,TRBD2,TRBV11-2